The rows below give T cell receptor beta chains drawn from one sample of a study of shared clonotypes between healthy human individuals. The data were produced by immunoSEQ multiplex PCR, yet TCRdb's version contains in-frame clones alone and is incomplete. The data hold over a million clones, with more than 60% observed a single time. Specimen: memory CD4+ T cells sorted from blood. These receptors were taken from a man younger than 30 in good health. CDR3s include the opening cysteine and the closing phenylalanine or tryptophan. The D gene is left open where the match is weak. Size is omitted from some rows. Given values are once, few, many or a class for expanded clones.

many TRBD2 TRBJ2-1 TRBV5-1 CASMRSSGLYNEQFF TGCGCCAGCATGAGATCTAGCGGGCTTTACAATGAGCAGTTCTTC
NA NA TRBJ1-1 TRBV30 CAWSERADTEAFF TGTGCCTGGAGTGAGAGGGCGGACACTGAAGCTTTCTTT
NA NA TRBJ2-7 TRBV4-1 CASSQTAQGRSSYEQYF TGCGCCAGCAGCCAAACCGCGCAGGGCCGTTCCTCCTACGAGCAGTACTTC
NA NA TRBJ2-5 TRBV28 CASGKRAVQETQYF TGTGCCAGCGGTAAAAGGGCAGTCCAAGAGACCCAGTACTTC
NA NA TRBJ1-2 TRBV2 CASSLGRTEYYGYTF TGTGCCAGCAGCCTAGGACGGACGGAGTACTATGGCTACACCTTC
NA NA TRBJ2-3 TRBV11-1 CASSLGPTDTQYF TGTGCCAGCAGCTTAGGACCCACAGATACGCAGTATTTT
NA TRBD2 TRBJ2-4 TRBV7-2 CASTPDPGGNIQYF TGTGCCAGCACTCCGGACCCGGGAGGAAACATTCAGTACTTC
NA NA TRBJ2-7 TRBV11-2 CASSPSDVYEQYF TGTGCCAGCAGCCCCTCGGACGTCTACGAGCAGTACTTC
few TRBD2 TRBJ2-7 TRBV11-2 CASSLVAGGANEQYF TGTGCCAGCAGCCTAGTGGCGGGAGGGGCCAACGAGCAGTACTTC
NA NA TRBJ2-7 TRBV2 CASSEQREQYF TGTGCCAGCAGTGAACAGAGGGAGCAGTACTTC
NA NA TRBJ2-1 TRBV6-1 CASSERTRGLYNEQFF TGTGCCAGCAGTGAACGGACGAGGGGCTTGTACAATGAGCAGTTCTTC
NA TRBD2 TRBJ2-7 TRBV5-4 CASSLNGGSPSYEQYF TGTGCCAGCAGCTTGAACGGCGGGAGTCCCTCCTACGAGCAGTACTTC
NA NA TRBJ2-7 TRBV10-3 CAISESGAGGHEQYF TGTGCCATCAGCGAATCAGGGGCCGGGGGCCACGAGCAGTACTTC
once NA TRBJ2-2 TRBV7-9 CASSLGVLNTGELFF TGTGCCAGCAGCTTAGGGGTCTTGAACACCGGGGAGCTGTTTTTT
many TRBD1 TRBJ2-6 TRBV19 CASTNDRAGANVLTF TGTGCCAGCACAAATGACAGGGCTGGGGCCAACGTCCTGACTTTC
NA NA TRBJ2-1 TRBV9 CASSGGFTYNEQFF TGTGCCAGCAGCGGGGGCTTTACCTACAATGAGCAGTTCTTC
few NA TRBJ1-6 TRBV5-1 CASSFAGSYNSPLHF TGCGCCAGCAGCTTTGCGGGGTCCTATAATTCACCCCTCCACTTT
NA NA TRBJ1-5 TRBV18 CASSPPLGQPQHF TGTGCCAGCTCACCACCCTTGGGTCAGCCCCAGCATTTT
NA NA TRBJ2-3 TRBV9 CASSVGLPLGTDTQYF TGTGCCAGCAGCGTCGGGCTACCCCTCGGCACAGATACGCAGTATTTT
NA TRBD1 TRBJ2-7 TRBV5-4 CASSLIIGDRGKSEQYF TGTGCCAGCAGCTTAATCATAGGGGACAGGGGAAAGAGCGAGCAGTACTTC
NA NA TRBJ2-3 TRBV7-9 CAAGESTDTQYF TGTGCCGCGGGCGAAAGCACAGATACGCAGTATTTT
few NA TRBJ1-1 TRBV27 CASSFSGQTVAFF TGTGCCAGCAGTTTTTCTGGACAGACGGTAGCTTTCTTT
NA TRBD2 TRBJ2-7 TRBV5-4 CASSLVSSGASEQYF TGTGCCAGCAGCTTGGTGTCTAGCGGGGCGTCCGAGCAGTACTTC
NA TRBD2 TRBJ2-3 TRBV11-3 CASSTLGAGGTDTQYF TGTGCCAGCAGCACCCTCGGGGCGGGGGGCACAGATACGCAGTATTTT
NA TRBD1 TRBJ1-1 TRBV7-2 CASSLTGDREEAFF TGTGCCAGCAGCTTAACCGGGGACAGGGAAGAAGCTTTCTTT
NA NA TRBJ2-1 TRBV27 CASSSHSSYEQFF TGTGCCAGCAGTTCCCATAGTAGCTACGAGCAGTTCTTC
NA NA TRBJ1-2 TRBV27 CASTRISTGSYGYTF TGTGCCAGCACCCGTATATCGACGGGTTCTTATGGCTACACCTTC
once NA TRBJ2-7 TRBV7-2 CASSLALLPYEQYF TGTGCCAGCAGCTTAGCGCTCCTCCCCTACGAGCAGTACTTC
NA NA TRBJ2-1 TRBV9 CASSVAATHSYNEQFF TGTGCCAGCAGCGTAGCGGCCACCCATAGCTACAATGAGCAGTTCTTC
NA TRBD1 TRBJ1-5 TRBV2 CASSEDRGINQPQHF TGTGCCAGCAGCGAGGACAGGGGGATTAATCAGCCCCAGCATTTT
NA TRBD2 TRBJ2-5 TRBV11-2 CASSALLADQETQYF TGTGCCAGCAGCGCATTACTAGCGGATCAAGAGACCCAGTACTTC
few NA TRBJ2-3 TRBV5-4 CASSLAPSTDTQYF TGTGCCAGCAGCTTGGCGCCGAGCACAGATACGCAGTATTTT
NA NA TRBJ1-2 TRBV6-5 CASSYGGRNGYTF TGTGCCAGCAGTTATGGGGGACGAAATGGCTACACCTTC
NA TRBD2 TRBJ2-5 TRBV14 CASSPLNRLAGVLTSETQYF TGTGCCAGCAGCCCTCTTAATCGACTAGCGGGGGTCCTTACTTCCGAGACCCAGTACTTC
NA TRBD2 TRBJ2-5 TRBV28 CASSYGGVGTQYF TGTGCCAGCAGTTACGGGGGGGTAGGGACCCAGTACTTC
NA NA TRBJ2-5 TRBV11-2 CASSLGPGPSARETQYF TGTGCCAGCAGCTTAGGCCCCGGGCCTAGCGCTCGAGAGACCCAGTACTTC
NA TRBD1 TRBJ2-3 TRBV7-3 CASSSRGGTQYF TGTGCCAGCAGCTCCCGAGGGGGCACGCAGTATTTT
NA TRBD2 TRBJ2-1 TRBV7-8 CASSLALAGGYNEQFF TGTGCCAGCAGCTTAGCACTAGCGGGGGGATACAATGAGCAGTTCTTC
NA TRBD2 TRBJ2-5 TRBV5-5 CASRLDGRQTQYF TGTGCCAGCAGGCTAGACGGGAGGCAGACCCAGTACTTC
NA NA TRBJ1-1 TRBV29-1 CSVGPTNMNTEAFF TGCAGCGTCGGGCCGACGAATATGAACACTGAAGCTTTCTTT
NA NA TRBJ1-1 TRBV5-6 CASSSPGLNTEAFF TGTGCCAGCAGCTCCCCGGGACTCAACACTGAAGCTTTCTTT
NA TRBD1 TRBJ2-7 TRBV28 CASPPTGGTGIHEQYF TGTGCCAGCCCCCCCACCGGAGGGACAGGGATCCACGAGCAGTACTTC